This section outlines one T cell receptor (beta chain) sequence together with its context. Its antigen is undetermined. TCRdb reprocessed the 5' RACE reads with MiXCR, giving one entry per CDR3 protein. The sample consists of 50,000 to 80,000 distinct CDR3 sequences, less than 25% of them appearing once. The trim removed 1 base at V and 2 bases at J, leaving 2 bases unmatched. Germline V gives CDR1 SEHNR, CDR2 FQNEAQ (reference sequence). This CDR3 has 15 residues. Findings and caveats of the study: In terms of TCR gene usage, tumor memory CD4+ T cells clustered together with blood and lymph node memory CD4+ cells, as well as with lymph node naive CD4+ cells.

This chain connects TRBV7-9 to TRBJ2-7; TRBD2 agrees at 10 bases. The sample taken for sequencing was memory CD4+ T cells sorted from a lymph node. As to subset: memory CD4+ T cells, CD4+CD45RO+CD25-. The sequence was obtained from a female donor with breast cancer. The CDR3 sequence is CASSLGTSGTYEQYF. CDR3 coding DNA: TGTGCCAGCAGCTTAGGAACTAGCGGGACCTACGAGCAGTACTTC.